A selection of T cell receptor beta chains follows, all from one sample in a study of T cell repertoires in cytomegalovirus infection. The antigens these receptors bind are not known. A single record per CDR3 protein comes from TCRdb applying MiXCR to the reads. The sample yields under 500,000 distinct CDR3 sequences, roughly 42% seen once. Sequences were derived from cultured PBMCs, sampled from culture after CMV antigen stimulation. These receptor sequences come from a human donor in good health (CMV status not recorded). Some clones in this sample may be carry-over from other donors' samples. The CDR3 runs from the conserved cysteine through the conserved F or W. Each record gives: CDR3 DNA, CDR3 protein, V gene, clone size, D gene, J gene. A D gene is named only where the DNA matches it firmly. Expanded clones get a size class; other rows say once, few or many, or leave the size out.

TGCAGCGTAGGCTCTCCGGGGGCTAATGAAAAACTGTTTTTT | CSVGSPGANEKLFF | TRBV29-1 | - | - | TRBJ1-4
TGTGCCAGTAGTATCGACAGTACTAGCACAGATACGCAGTATTTT | CASSIDSTSTDTQYF | TRBV19 | - | - | TRBJ2-3
TGTGCCAGCAGCCGTCAGGGGTATTCCTACGAGCAGTACTTC | CASSRQGYSYEQYF | TRBV12-3/TRBV12-4 | few | - | TRBJ2-7
TGTGCCAGCAGTGTCATGAACACTGAAGCTTTCTTT | CASSVMNTEAFF | TRBV7-9 | few | - | TRBJ1-1
TGTGCCAGCAGTTTACAGGGGTCCGGGGAGCTGTTTTTT | CASSLQGSGELFF | TRBV27 | few | - | TRBJ2-2
TGTGCCAGCAGCCTTATTGGACAGCTGAACACTGAAGCTTTCTTT | CASSLIGQLNTEAFF | TRBV7-8 | - | - | TRBJ1-1
TGTGCCAGCAGCTTAGAACCTACTACAGATACGCAGTATTTT | CASSLEPTTDTQYF | TRBV7-8 | - | - | TRBJ2-3
TGCAGTGCTAGACCGGGACAGGGCTGGGATAGCAATCAGCCCCAGCATTTT | CSARPGQGWDSNQPQHF | TRBV20-1 | - | TRBD1 | TRBJ1-5
TGTGCCAGCAGCTTGGGACTAGCGCGAGATACGCAGTATTTT | CASSLGLARDTQYF | TRBV7-2 | few | TRBD2 | TRBJ2-3
TGCGCCAGCAGTCAATCGGGGGAGCGGACCGGGGAGCTGTTTTTT | CASSQSGERTGELFF | TRBV23-1 | - | - | TRBJ2-2
TGTGCCAGCAGTTTAGAGGGTTTGAGTGAGCAGTTCTTC | CASSLEGLSEQFF | TRBV12-3/TRBV12-4 | - | - | TRBJ2-1
TGCAGCGTTGATGGGCAAGGAGCTAACTATGGCTACACCTTC | CSVDGQGANYGYTF | TRBV29-1 | - | - | TRBJ1-2
TGTGCCAGTACGACAGAGAACACTGAAGCTTTCTTT | CASTTENTEAFF | TRBV27 | - | - | TRBJ1-1
TGCGCCAGCAGCCAAGTCCCCGGGACAGGGGACGGCGAGTATGGCTACACCTTC | CASSQVPGTGDGEYGYTF | TRBV4-1 | few | TRBD1 | TRBJ1-2
TGTGCCACCAGTTATTTGAGGCCAGACAATGAGCAGTTCTTC | CATSYLRPDNEQFF | TRBV24-1 | - | - | TRBJ2-1
TGTGCCAGCTCACCTCGTCACGGGCTCGAGCAGTACTTC | CASSPRHGLEQYF | TRBV18 | once | - | TRBJ2-7
TGTGCCAGCAGTACCCGGGCCGGACACACCATATATTTT | CASSTRAGHTIYF | TRBV6-1 | few | - | TRBJ1-3
TGCAGTGCTAGGAACCAAGGTGCTGGGGCCAACGTCCTGACTTTC | CSARNQGAGANVLTF | TRBV20-1 | - | - | TRBJ2-6
TGTGCCAGCAGCTTAGAAGGCGGTCGAGCGTGGGACGAGACCCAGTACTTC | CASSLEGGRAWDETQYF | TRBV7-9 | once | - | TRBJ2-5
TGCAGTGTTCCCCAGGTTCCTAACAATGAGCAGTTCTTC | CSVPQVPNNEQFF | TRBV20-1 | - | - | TRBJ2-1
TGTGCCAGTAGCGATAGAGAGCAGCCCCAGCATTTT | CASSDREQPQHF | TRBV19 | - | - | TRBJ1-5
TGTGCCAGCAGCTTAGAGGGGGCCGGGACTGAAGCTTTCTTT | CASSLEGAGTEAFF | TRBV7-8 | few | TRBD1 | TRBJ1-1
TGTGTCAGCAGCTTAGGGGGGACTGAAGCTTTCTTT | CVSSLGGTEAFF | TRBV7-9 | - | - | TRBJ1-1
TGTGCCAGCAGTTTGGTCCTAGCGGGCTACGAGCAGTACTTC | CASSLVLAGYEQYF | TRBV12-3/TRBV12-4 | - | TRBD2 | TRBJ2-7
TGTGCCAGCAGCCCCGCCGGGGACAGGGGCGGCGAGCAGTACTTC | CASSPAGDRGGEQYF | TRBV12-3/TRBV12-4 | - | TRBD1 | TRBJ2-7
TGCGCCAGCAGCCAAGATTATCCGGCTAGCGCCAACTACGAGCAGTACTTC | CASSQDYPASANYEQYF | TRBV4-1 | - | - | TRBJ2-7
TGCGCCAGCAGAAGTTCAGAACCTAGCGGGAGGCCGGGGCCGCAGTATTTT | CASRSSEPSGRPGPQYF | TRBV5-1 | once | TRBD2 | TRBJ2-3
TGCGCCAGCAGCGCCTCGCGGGGGGGCCCCAGCTCCTACAATGAGCAGTTCTTC | CASSASRGGPSSYNEQFF | TRBV5-1 | few | TRBD2 | TRBJ2-1
TGTGCCAGCAGCCTCTGGGCGGAGGCTAATGAAAAACTGTTTTTT | CASSLWAEANEKLFF | TRBV14 | - | - | TRBJ1-4
TGCGCCAGCAGCACAGGACAGGGAGAGATCCAAGAGACCCAGTACTTC | CASSTGQGEIQETQYF | TRBV5-1 | few | TRBD1 | TRBJ2-5
TGTGCCAGCAGCTTAGTACCAGGAGGCACAGATACGCAGTATTTT | CASSLVPGGTDTQYF | TRBV7-2 | many | - | TRBJ2-3
TGTGCCAGCAGCTTATTGGGCGGGGGGGCAGATACGCAGTATTTT | CASSLLGGGADTQYF | TRBV7-2 | - | TRBD2 | TRBJ2-3
TGCAGTACCGGGACGCCAGAAGAGACCCAGTACTTC | CSTGTPEETQYF | TRBV20-1 | - | - | TRBJ2-5
TGCAGTGCTCGAGAGGGGGCTAACACTGAAGCTTTCTTT | CSAREGANTEAFF | TRBV20-1 | - | TRBD1 | TRBJ1-1
TGTGCCAGCAGTGCCCCGGGGGGATATAGCAATCAGCCCCAGCATTTT | CASSAPGGYSNQPQHF | TRBV28 | - | - | TRBJ1-5
TGTGCCAGCCAGCGGACATATAGCAATCAGCCCCAGCATTTT | CASQRTYSNQPQHF | TRBV6-2/TRBV6-3 | - | - | TRBJ1-5
TGTGCCAGCGAGTGGGCGAGTTGGACTAGCACAGATACGCAGTATTTT | CASEWASWTSTDTQYF | TRBV12-3/TRBV12-4 | few | - | TRBJ2-3
TGCAGTGCTACACCCTTTGGTCGCACAGATACGCAGTATTTT | CSATPFGRTDTQYF | TRBV20-1 | once | - | TRBJ2-3
TGCGCCAGCAGCCAGGGGGGGGTGCCAGATACGCAGTATTTT | CASSQGGVPDTQYF | TRBV5-1 | - | - | TRBJ2-3
TGTGCCAGCAGCCAAGGTACGGGATGGGACAATGAGCAGTTCTTC | CASSQGTGWDNEQFF | TRBV3-1 | - | - | TRBJ2-1
TGTGCCAGCAGCCCGATTGGTGGAACCTACGAGCAGTACTTC | CASSPIGGTYEQYF | TRBV28 | - | - | TRBJ2-7
TGTGCCAGCAGCTTGTTGGGGGGGTCCGGCACCATATATTTT | CASSLLGGSGTIYF | TRBV7-2 | few | - | TRBJ1-3
TGTGCCAGCAGCACCCGGACATTCTCTGGAAACACCATATATTTT | CASSTRTFSGNTIYF | TRBV11-2 | - | - | TRBJ1-3
TGTGCCAGCAGCCCCCTTCGACAGCGATCTGGAAACACCATATATTTT | CASSPLRQRSGNTIYF | TRBV12-3/TRBV12-4 | - | - | TRBJ1-3
TGTGCCAGCGTCATCGGGGGCTCTGTCACTGAAGCTTTCTTT | CASVIGGSVTEAFF | TRBV28 | - | - | TRBJ1-1
TGTGCCAGCAGTTCTCTCACACGGGGCTACACCTTC | CASSSLTRGYTF | TRBV12-3/TRBV12-4 | - | - | TRBJ1-2
TGCAGTGCTAGACCCGGGAGCTCCTATAATTCACCCCTCCACTTT | CSARPGSSYNSPLHF | TRBV20-1 | - | - | TRBJ1-6
TGTGCCAGCAGTCCATCCCTACTAGGGGAGCAGTTCTTC | CASSPSLLGEQFF | TRBV6-2/TRBV6-3 | - | - | TRBJ2-1
TGTGCCAGCAGCCAGGTGGGGGGCGGGGGCCAGCCCCAGCATTTT | CASSQVGGGGQPQHF | TRBV7-2 | few | - | TRBJ1-5
TGTGCCAGTAGTTTGTCAGGATACGATGAAAAACTGTTTTTT | CASSLSGYDEKLFF | TRBV19 | - | - | TRBJ1-4
TGTGCCAGCAGTGAGCTTAAGAGGTCGACCTTTTCTGGGGCCAACGTCCTGACTTTC | CASSELKRSTFSGANVLTF | TRBV6-6 | - | - | TRBJ2-6